The 4 T cell receptor beta chains below come from one sample, sequenced in a study of T cell responses to AZD1222 COVID-19 vaccine. Sequencing was performed with immunoSEQ multiplex PCR; in TCRdb, only in-frame clones are kept and a portion is missing. Here the sample spans approximately 270,000 clones, roughly 93% being singletons. The sample consisted of peripheral blood, taken 28 days after the second AZD1222 dose. The source is an adult who received the AZD1222 COVID-19 vaccine.

V usage is TRBV5-1 and J usage is TRBJ2-3; 7 bases align to TRBD1. This CDR3 has 15 amino acids. Trimming cost V 0 bases and J 4 bases; bases outside gene matches: 5. CDR1 SGHRS and CDR2 YFSETQ come from the germline V gene. CDR3 bases: TGCGCCAGCAGCTTGGAGGCGACAGGGTCAGATACGCAGTATTTT. It yields the protein CASSLEATGSDTQYF.

This chain uses TRBV4-2 with TRBJ2-7; D ambiguous. The CDR3 is 11 residues long. CDR1 and CDR2 from the germline V gene are LGHNA and YNFKEQ. The ends were cut back, 0 bases at V and 6 bases at J, with 3 bases in the middle. For the CDR3, the DNA is TGTGCCAGCAGCCAAGAATCCGAGCAGTACTTC. Translating gives CASSQESEQYF.

A single count supports this clone. The chain combines TRBV7-2 with TRBJ1-5, with 7 bases aligning to TRBD1. Germline V CDR1 and CDR2: SGHTA, FQGNSA. This CDR3 region has 15 residues. V lost 4 bases, J lost 7 bases, and 10 bases stayed unmatched. CDR3 protein: CASSYRGSRGQPQHF. In DNA form, the CDR3 reads TGTGCCAGCAGCTACAGGGGCTCCCGGGGGCAGCCCCAGCATTTT.

J is TRBJ1-2 and V is TRBV25-1; no reliable D call. The CDR3 covers 13 residues. The germline gives CDR1 MGHDK, CDR2 SYGVNS. Trimming left V 4 bases short and J 8 bases short, with 14 bases between. The CDR3 coding sequence is TGTGCCAGCAGTGGGCCCTACAACGTCGGCTACACCTTC. Its translation: CASSGPYNVGYTF.